This TCR beta chain was recorded in a study of chemoradiotherapy in HPV16-positive cancers. Overall study findings and caveats: Functional assays defining HPV-specific T cells used only two HPV16-positive patients. For HPV16-positive patients, expanding HPV-responsive T cells associated with longer recurrence-free survival.

Repeated repertoire sampling spanned the course of chemoradiotherapy. This clone was seen more than once but under ten times. The antigen remains undetermined. This CDR3 has 15 amino acids. Germline-derived CDR1 and CDR2 are LGHNA and YNFKEQ. Trimming cost V 0 bases and J 5 bases, with 12 bases left between them. The data were produced by immunoSEQ multiplex PCR, yet TCRdb's version contains in-frame clones alone and is incomplete. The table includes some 5,000 clones, approximately 80% detected once. The specimen was obtained from a patient who underwent chemoradiotherapy. This sequence joins TRBV4-2 and TRBJ2-3, with D perhaps given as TRBD1 or TRBD2 (5 bases each). The clonotype originates from a human donor with HPV-associated anogenital cancer. This CDR3 reads CASSQERGPQDTQYF. CDR3 nucleotide sequence: TGTGCCAGCAGCCAAGAGAGGGGACCTCAAGATACGCAGTATTTT.